This passage covers 28 T cell receptor beta chains from one sample sequenced in a study of T cell repertoires in cytomegalovirus infection. Each CDR3 protein gets one entry after TCRdb re-called the reads with MiXCR. Among over 45,000 distinct CDR3 sequences, around 18% were seen once, and the ten largest hold roughly 50%. No antigen has been identified for these receptors. This material consisted of CD8+ T cells from cultured PBMCs, taken from culture after CMV antigen stimulation. The source is a human donor in good health (CMV status not recorded). Some clones in this sample may be carry-over from other donors' samples.

This clonotype was recorded at least ten times. This sequence joins TRBV12-3 or TRBV12-4 and TRBJ2-1; 11 nucleotides align to TRBD2. The CDR3 is made up of 17 amino acids. J gave up 4 bases and V 5 bases, and 10 bases lay outside the gene matches. This chain's CDR3 is CASSTYSSGGWYNEQFF. DNA of the CDR3: TGTGCCAGCAGTACTTACTCTAGCGGGGGGTGGTACAATGAGCAGTTCTTC.

In its sample, this clonotype was seen once. This chain uses TRBV5-1 with TRBJ2-3; D unclear. With 4 bases removed from V and 0 bases from J, the gap between germline ends came to 9 bases. CDR3 size: 14 residues. The germline gives CDR1 SGHRS, CDR2 YFSETQ. This chain's CDR3 is CASSIHSSTDTQYF. The CDR3, as DNA: TGCGCCAGCAGCATCCATTCTAGCACAGATACGCAGTATTTT. The full variable domain, rest sourced from reference TRBV5-1 and TRBJ2-3, is KAGVTQTPRYLIKTRGQQVTLSCSPISGHRSVSWYQQTPGQGLQFLFEYFSETQRNKGNFPGRFSGRQFSNSRSEMNVSTLELGDSALYLCASSIHSSTDTQYFGPGTRLTVL.

This chain uses TRBV6-6 with TRBJ1-3; D call uncertain. V dropped 2 bases and J dropped 3 bases, with 11 bases sitting between them. This CDR3 spans 15 amino acids. The germline gives CDR1 MNHNY, CDR2 SVGAGI (reference sequence). The DNA for the CDR3 is TGTGCCAGCAGTTACATGGCGGCAGATGGAAACACCATATATTTT. Its protein is CASSYMAADGNTIYF.

This clonotype was seen repeatedly, ten times or more. This chain connects TRBV7-8 to TRBJ2-2, with 10 bases aligning to TRBD2. The CDR3 totals 16 residues. CDR1 and CDR2 from the germline V gene are SGHVS and FQNEAQ. After removal of 5 bases from V and 3 bases from J, the junction contained 6 bases not matched to a gene. This CDR3 reads CASSPTAGGDTGELFF. For the CDR3, the DNA is TGTGCCAGCAGCCCCACAGCGGGAGGGGACACCGGGGAGCTGTTTTTT.

This rearrangement joins TRBV12-3 or TRBV12-4 to TRBJ2-2; 13 bases fit TRBD2. The CDR3 contains 16 residues. V lost 6 bases, J lost 8 bases, and 9 bases stayed unmatched. CDR3: CASSLGLAGAWGELFF. CDR3 sequence (DNA): TGTGCCAGCAGCCTAGGACTAGCGGGAGCTTGGGGGGAGCTGTTTTTT.

This clonotype was picked up many times. The chain joins TRBV7-2 to TRBJ2-1, with 7 bases aligning to TRBD2. V dropped 5 bases and J dropped 9; count of bases not matched to a gene: 7. The length of the CDR3 is 13 residues. CDR1 and CDR2 (germline): SGHTA, FQGNSA. As DNA, the CDR3 is TGTGCCAGCAGCCTAAGGGAGGGTGGTGAGCAGTTCTTC. Amino acids: CASSLREGGEQFF.

In its sample, this clonotype ranks as large. The rearrangement links TRBV11-2 to TRBJ2-3, with TRBD2 identical over 8 bases. With 3 bases clipped from V and 1 base from J, the junction kept 9 bases outside the gene matches. This CDR3 has 17 residues. Looked up from germline, CDR1 is SGHAT and CDR2 is FQNNGV. The CDR3 nucleotides are TGTGCCAGCAGCTTTAGTAGAAGGCGGGAGGGCACAGATACGCAGTATTTT. Its translation is CASSFSRRREGTDTQYF.

This clonotype was seen at least ten times. This sequence joins TRBV20-1 and TRBJ1-4; no clear D. The CDR3 has 16 residues. Germline V gene sequence: CDR1 DFQATT, CDR2 SNEGSKA (reference sequence). The V end lost 2 bases, the J end lost 3 bases, and 16 bases lay between the germline ends. The CDR3 region is CSARHRYDVPNEKLFF. CDR3 bases: TGCAGTGCTAGACACCGCTATGACGTTCCTAATGAAAAACTGTTTTTT.

In the case of this clonotype: Possible read error: a much larger clone is one base away. The chain joins TRBV7-9 to TRBJ2-7; D ambiguous. The germline V gene has CDR1 SEHNR and CDR2 FQNEAQ (reference sequence). There are 15 residues in the CDR3. The CDR3: CASSLGSVTPYGQYF. The CDR3 coding sequence is TGTGCCAGCAGCTTAGGCTCGGTGACCCCCTACGGGCAGTACTTC.

This clonotype showed up many times. The rearrangement joins TRBV20-1 to TRBJ2-7, with TRBD2 identical over 10 bases. Germline loops: CDR1 DFQATT, CDR2 SNEGSKA (reference sequence). The CDR3 is 14 amino acids. Losses at the gene ends were 5 bases for V and 3 bases for J; bases not matched to a gene: 7. CDR3 sequence (DNA): TGCAGTGCTGTCGGACTAGCGGTTATCTACGAGCAGTACTTC. Translated: CSAVGLAVIYEQYF.

Many counts were recorded for this clonotype. J is TRBJ1-1 and V is TRBV12-3 or TRBV12-4, with 7 bases that match TRBD1. The CDR3 has 13 amino acids. With 5 bases clipped from V and 4 bases from J, the junction kept 4 bases outside the gene matches. In DNA form, the CDR3 reads TGTGCCAGCAGTCTCCCAGGGGGCACTGAAGCTTTCTTT. This encodes CASSLPGGTEAFF.

In its sample, this clonotype was seen many times. The chain recombines TRBV19 with TRBJ1-4; D perhaps matches TRBD1 (6 bases). The germline gives CDR1 LNHDA, CDR2 SQIVND (reference sequence). V shed 5 bases and J shed 4 bases, with 11 bases lying between them. The CDR3 has 14 residues. This CDR3 is CASSEDRLNEKLFF. The CDR3 DNA reads TGTGCCAGTAGTGAAGACAGGCTTAATGAAAAACTGTTTTTT.

The V gene is TRBV2, the J gene TRBJ2-2, with D perhaps TRBD2 (6 bases). Germline V lookup: CDR1 SNHLY, CDR2 FYNNEI. This CDR3 has 14 amino acids. V was trimmed by 8 bases and J by 4 bases, leaving 14 bases between them. The CDR3: CASRESVFTGELFF. CDR3 in DNA: TGTGCCAGCCGGGAGTCGGTGTTCACCGGGGAGCTGTTTTTT.

The chain recombines TRBV6-2 or TRBV6-3 with TRBJ1-5; perhaps TRBD1 as D (5 bases). Germline CDR1 reads MNHEY; CDR2 reads SVGEGT. V was trimmed by 0 bases and J by 6 bases, leaving 12 bases between them. CDR3 length: 15 residues. The CDR3 DNA follows: TGTGCCAGCAGTTACTCGAAGAGGGGTGGTCAGCCCCAGCATTTT. Protein: CASSYSKRGGQPQHF.

Only a few counts were recorded for this clonotype. The chain is built from TRBV9 and TRBJ2-7; D uncertain. Trimming pared 4 bases from V and 3 bases from J, leaving 14 bases between. This CDR3 is built from 14 residues. CDR1 SGDLS and CDR2 YYNGEE come from the germline V gene. This CDR3 reads CASSPDGRSYEQYF. The DNA for the CDR3 is TGTGCCAGCAGCCCGGACGGCAGAAGCTACGAGCAGTACTTC.

This clonotype was counted between two and nine times. The gene calls are TRBV18 and TRBJ2-5; no clear D. Germline-derived CDR1 and CDR2 are KGHSH and LQKENI. Trimming removed 3 bases from V and 2 bases from J, with 7 bases in between. The CDR3 runs 13 residues. CDR3 sequence (DNA): TGTGCCAGCTCACCCCCGATACAAGAGACCCAGTACTTC. Translating gives CASSPPIQETQYF.

The chain recombines TRBV7-2 with TRBJ1-3, with TRBD1 matching 8 bases. The CDR3 extends over 16 amino acids. Losses at the gene ends were 2 bases for V and 10 bases for J; bases not matched to a gene: 13. In germline, CDR1 is SGHTA, CDR2 FQGNSA. CDR3 bases: TGTGCCAGCAGCTTATTAAGCGGGACAGGACCTGGAACCATATATTTT. Protein sequence: CASSLLSGTGPGTIYF.

V gene TRBV5-1 combines with J gene TRBJ2-7; 9 bases align to TRBD1. Germline CDR1 reads SGHRS; CDR2 reads YFSETQ. This CDR3 has 16 amino acids. The J segment lost 1 base and the V segment lost 3 bases, leaving 8 bases of the junction unmatched. CDR3 region: CASSYSPGQGSYEQYF. CDR3 DNA sequence: TGCGCCAGCAGCTACTCTCCGGGACAGGGTTCCTACGAGCAGTACTTC.

This clonotype has more than one count but fewer than ten. This chain uses TRBV5-3 with TRBJ2-2, with 7 positions matching TRBD1. TRBV5-3 counts as an open reading frame of uncertain function. The CDR3 runs 15 residues. Germline trimming cut 8 bases from V and 3 bases from J; bases unmatched to any gene: 10. CDR3 sequence reads: CASSTSTGYTGELFF. The CDR3 nucleotides are TGTGCCAGCAGCACTTCGACAGGGTACACCGGGGAGCTGTTTTTT.

The CDR3 sequence: CASSQEWTGLAYEQYF. CDR3 coding DNA: TGCGCCAGCAGCCAAGAGTGGACGGGACTCGCCTACGAGCAGTACTTC. The chain uses TRBV4-3 and TRBJ2-7, with D possibly TRBD2 on 6 matching bases. The V gene's germline CDR1 is LGHNA and CDR2 YSLEER. The length of the CDR3 is 16 residues. The V end lost 0 bases, the J end lost 2 bases, and 14 bases lay between the germline ends.

The CDR3 DNA follows: TGTGCCAGCAGTTTTAGCGGGGGGGCCGGGTATGAGCAGTTCTTC. Its protein product is CASSFSGGAGYEQFF. V usage is TRBV2 and J usage is TRBJ2-1; TRBD2 matches at 11 bases. V dropped 5 bases and J dropped 8; count of bases not matched to a gene: 8. The CDR3 spans 15 residues. Germline-derived CDR1 and CDR2 are SNHLY and FYNNEI.

This clonotype has a count of ten or more. V usage is TRBV7-2 and J usage is TRBJ2-1; 14 bases fit TRBD2. CDR3 length: 17 residues. CDR1 is SGHTA, CDR2 FQGNSA, per germline. The trim removed 4 bases at V and 6 bases at J, leaving 8 bases unmatched. The CDR3 loop reads CASSSGTSGGLFNEQFF. The CDR3 region has the DNA TGTGCCAGCAGCTCCGGGACTAGCGGGGGTTTATTCAATGAGCAGTTCTTC.

The J gene is TRBJ2-3, the V gene TRBV12-3 or TRBV12-4; 13 bases align to TRBD2. The junction had 5 bases not matched to a gene; V was cut back by 2 bases and J by 0 bases. This CDR3 is built from 18 residues. The CDR3 region has the DNA TGTGCCAGCAGTTTACGGACTAGCGGGGGAGCTAGCACAGATACGCAGTATTTT. Amino acid sequence: CASSLRTSGGASTDTQYF.

V usage is TRBV19 and J usage is TRBJ2-7, with TRBD1 matching 10 bases. This CDR3 has 15 amino acids. Germline V gene sequence: CDR1 LNHDA, CDR2 SQIVND (reference sequence). The V segment lost 3 bases and the J segment 2 bases; nucleotides outside the gene matches: 4. The chain's CDR3 is CASSITGTGAYEQYF. CDR3 bases: TGTGCCAGTAGTATCACCGGGACAGGGGCCTACGAGCAGTACTTC.

The table lists this clonotype with a few counts. The gene calls are TRBV7-9 and TRBJ2-7, with TRBD1 as a possible D gene (6 bases). The V end was cut by 5 bases, the J end by 5 bases, with 13 bases between. The CDR3 totals 13 residues. Germline lookup yields CDR1 SEHNR and CDR2 FQNEAQ (reference sequence). As DNA, the CDR3 is TGTGCCAGCAGCCGGGCAGGGGACCACGAGCAGTACTTC. It is translated as CASSRAGDHEQYF.

This chain connects TRBV27 to TRBJ2-2, with D perhaps TRBD1 or TRBD2 (5 bases each). The V and J ends lost 8 bases and 6 bases respectively, with 16 bases between them. CDR1 is MNHEY and CDR2 is SMNVEV in the germline V gene (reference sequence). This CDR3 comprises 14 residues. CDR3 region: CASGERGRPGELFF. DNA of the CDR3: TGTGCCAGCGGGGAGAGGGGTCGACCCGGGGAGCTGTTTTTT.

The rearrangement uses TRBV11-2 and TRBJ2-1; 9 nucleotides agree with TRBD2. The CDR3 runs to 15 residues. V trimming: 2 bases; J trimming: 7 bases; junction bases outside the gene matches: 6. Looked up from germline, CDR1 is SGHAT and CDR2 is FQNNGV. The CDR3 DNA reads TGTGCCAGCAGCTTACTTAGCGGGAGCGGGAATGAGCAGTTCTTC. This gives the protein CASSLLSGSGNEQFF.

This clonotype appeared a few times. The chain employs TRBV2 and TRBJ2-3, with D unresolved. The CDR3 extends over 15 amino acids. V lost 2 bases to trimming and J lost 1 base, with 10 bases between them. Germline loops: CDR1 SNHLY, CDR2 FYNNEI. CDR3 in DNA: TGTGCCAGCAGTGAATATCGCGACCGCACAGATACGCAGTATTTT. The encoded protein is CASSEYRDRTDTQYF. The complete variable domain, with remaining parts taken from reference TRBV2 and TRBJ2-3, reads EPEVTQTPSHQVTQMGQEVILRCVPISNHLYFYWYRQILGQKVEFLVSFYNNEISEKSEIFDDQFSVERPDGSNFTLKIRSTKLEDSAMYFCASSEYRDRTDTQYFGPGTRLTVL.